A single sample is the source of the 6 T cell receptor beta chains below, sequenced in a study of PD-1 blockade in classical Hodgkin lymphoma (dated by TCRdb to 2020 to 2022). Libraries were constructed by the immunoSEQ multiplex PCR assay. Imported from immuneACCESS, the table was reduced by TCRdb to in-frame sequences with V and J called. These copies leave out some clones; in studies compared against another copy, an unresolved V gene accounts for under half, and the cause of the remainder is not known. This sample lists some 93,000 clones; approximately 78% were detected once. The ten largest clones add up to about a tenth of the sample. This specimen's time point label, interpreted: cycle 4 day 1 (C4D1), after 6 weeks of nivolumab. Every trial patient had relapsed after autologous stem cell transplantation, and cohorts A, B and C differed in prior brentuximab vedotin exposure. The sequencing used peripheral blood mononuclear cells (PBMCs), collected before the fourth cycle of nivolumab. These receptors all come from a human donor with classical Hodgkin lymphoma.

V usage is TRBV14 and J usage is TRBJ2-7, with no clear D. The CDR3 runs 13 residues. Germline lookup yields CDR1 SGHDN and CDR2 FVKESK. Deletions cut 1 base from V and 3 bases from J, with 7 bases between. This chain's CDR3 is CASSQGYRYEQYF. CDR3 sequence (DNA): TGTGCCAGCAGCCAAGGTTATCGCTACGAGCAGTACTTC.

This clone was counted only a few times. This chain connects TRBV7-2 to TRBJ1-2, with D maybe TRBD1 (5 bases). The CDR3 covers 15 residues. V was pared by 2 bases and J by 5 bases, with 15 bases between. The germline V gene has CDR1 SGHTA and CDR2 FQGNSA. CDR3 loop: CASSLKGQGRYGYTF. DNA of the CDR3: TGTGCCAGCAGCTTAAAAGGGCAGGGACGTTATGGCTACACCTTC.

V is TRBV6-1 and J is TRBJ2-1; D may be TRBD1 or TRBD2 (5 bases each). Per the germline V gene, CDR1 is MNHNS and CDR2 is SASEGT. V dropped 3 bases and J dropped 4 bases, with 13 bases sitting between them. The CDR3 runs 15 residues. CDR3 amino acids: CASSDEGREYNEQFF. The CDR3, as DNA: TGTGCCAGCAGTGACGAAGGCAGGGAGTACAATGAGCAGTTCTTC.

This clone was observed once. The V gene is TRBV18, the J gene TRBJ2-3, with D possibly TRBD1 on 6 matching bases. The CDR3 totals 13 residues. Per germline, CDR1 KGHSH and CDR2 LQKENI. Trimming removed 9 bases at V and 0 bases at J, with 10 bases between. CDR3 protein: CASGDTSTDTQYF. The CDR3 DNA follows: TGTGCCAGTGGGGACACAAGCACAGATACGCAGTATTTT.

The gene calls are TRBV7-9 and TRBJ1-2; D call uncertain. The CDR3 runs 13 residues. Trimming took 5 bases from V and 4 from J, leaving 11 bases between them. Germline values: CDR1 SEHNR, CDR2 FQNEAQ (reference sequence). DNA of the CDR3: TGTGCCAGCAGCACGGGCCCAGGCTATGGCTACACCTTC. This sequence encodes CASSTGPGYGYTF. Full variable domain (rest looked up from reference TRBV7-9 and TRBJ1-2): DTGVSQNPRHKITKRGQNVTFRCDPISEHNRLYWYRQTLGQGPEFLTYFQNEAQLEKSRLLSDRFSAERPKGSFSTLEIQRTEQGDSAMYLCASSTGPGYGYTFGSGTRLTVV.

The chain is built from TRBV2 and TRBJ1-1; D is undetermined. Germline V CDR1 and CDR2: SNHLY, FYNNEI. Trimming left V 7 bases short and J 5 bases short, with 20 bases between. CDR3 size: 15 residues. This CDR3 reads CASTPPGRLVTEAFF. CDR3 nucleotides: TGTGCCAGCACTCCGCCGGGCAGGTTGGTTACTGAAGCTTTCTTT.